The next 27 T cell receptor beta chains were all read from a single sample in a study of cytomegalovirus exposure and HLA in healthy donors. Primers: 60 Vbeta forward and 13 Jbeta reverse. Sequencing was performed with immunoSEQ multiplex PCR; in TCRdb, only in-frame clones are kept and a portion is missing. The table records around 200,000 clones, 80% of them present only once. Specimen: PBMCs. These receptor sequences come from a man in his forties in good health and CMV-seropositive.

The chain links TRBV27 to TRBJ2-3, with 8 bases fitting TRBD2. Germline V gene sequence: CDR1 MNHEY, CDR2 SMNVEV (reference sequence). Trimming cost V 1 base and J 6 bases; bases outside gene matches: 6. The CDR3 is made up of 15 amino acids. CDR3 DNA sequence: TGTGCCAGCAGTTTATTAGGGTTAGCGGGGGATACGCAGTATTTT. Its translation: CASSLLGLAGDTQYF.

This clone was seen a single time. The chain has TRBV15 and TRBJ2-3; TRBD1 is a possible D gene (8 bases). This CDR3 contains 17 residues. V was shortened by 3 bases and J by 6 bases, with 22 bases between the two germline ends. Germline assignment: CDR1 LNHNV and CDR2 YYDKDF (reference sequence). CDR3 sequence (DNA): TGTGCCACCAGCAGTGGAAGACAGGGGAGGGGCAAGGATACGCAGTATTTT. Translation gives CATSSGRQGRGKDTQYF.

This rearrangement joins TRBV6-6 to TRBJ1-5; 7 nucleotides agree with TRBD1. The CDR3 totals 15 residues. The V gene end was trimmed by 6 bases and the J gene end by 0 bases; junction bases not matched to a gene: 5. The germline V gene encodes CDR1 MNHNY and CDR2 SVGAGI (reference sequence). The CDR3: CASREGAVSNQPQHF. The CDR3 DNA follows: TGTGCCAGCAGGGAGGGGGCGGTTAGCAATCAGCCCCAGCATTTT.

The rearrangement links TRBV5-8 to TRBJ1-2; D gene uncertain. Trimming pared 6 bases from V and 7 bases from J, leaving 13 bases between. This CDR3 comprises 12 residues. CDR1 is SGHTS and CDR2 is YDEGEE in the germline V gene. In nucleotides, the CDR3 is TGTGCCAGCACTCGAACTGGGAGTGGCTACACCTTC. This translates into CASTRTGSGYTF.

This chain joins TRBV19 and TRBJ1-3, with 8 bases matching TRBD1. V was pared by 9 bases and J by 4 bases, with 14 bases of the junction left unmatched. Looked up from germline, CDR1 is LNHDA and CDR2 is SQIVND (reference sequence). This CDR3 comprises 16 residues. Here the CDR3 reads CASGGPQGVGGNTIYF. The CDR3 coding sequence is TGTGCCAGCGGGGGCCCACAGGGGGTCGGCGGAAACACCATATATTTT. The variable domain in full, completed from reference TRBV19 and TRBJ1-3, reads DGGITQSPKYLFRKEGQNVTLSCEQNLNHDAMYWYRQDPGQGLRLIYYSQIVNDFQKGDIAEGYSVSREKKESFPLTVTSAQKNPTAFYLCASGGPQGVGGNTIYFGEGSWLTVV.

This chain joins TRBV18 and TRBJ2-3, with D uncertain. V dropped 5 bases and J dropped 0 bases, with 6 bases sitting between them. Looked up from germline, CDR1 is KGHSH and CDR2 is LQKENI. There are 13 residues in the CDR3. This CDR3 is CASSGPSTDTQYF. The CDR3 DNA follows: TGTGCCAGCTCAGGCCCAAGCACAGATACGCAGTATTTT.

The genes are TRBV9 and TRBJ1-2, with D unclear. In germline, CDR1 is SGDLS, CDR2 YYNGEE. Deletions cut 2 bases from V and 3 bases from J, with 8 bases between. The CDR3 length is 13 residues. The CDR3 region has the DNA TGTGCCAGCAGCGTCTCCTCGGACTATGGCTACACCTTC. As protein: CASSVSSDYGYTF. Supplemented by reference TRBV9 and TRBJ1-2, the full variable domain reads DSGVTQTPKHLITATGQRVTLRCSPRSGDLSVYWYQQSLDQGLQFLIQYYNGEERAKGNILERFSAQQFPDLHSELNLSSLELGDSALYFCASSVSSDYGYTFGSGTRLTVV.

In its sample, this clone was seen once. V usage is TRBV18 and J usage is TRBJ2-7, with 8 bases matching TRBD1. V was pared by 1 base and J by 5 bases, with 10 bases of the junction left unmatched. This CDR3 has 16 residues. The V gene's germline CDR1 is KGHSH and CDR2 LQKENI. The CDR3 nucleotides are TGTGCCAGCTCACCACGGCGTCCTAAGACAGGGGACGAGCAGTACTTC. Protein sequence: CASSPRRPKTGDEQYF.

This clone occurred once. This chain links TRBV6-4 with TRBJ2-3; 10 bases agree with TRBD2. CDR3 length: 17 residues. The V segment lost 3 bases and the J segment 4 bases; nucleotides outside the gene matches: 10. Looked up from germline, CDR1 is MRHNA and CDR2 is SNTAGT. The DNA of the CDR3 is TGTGCCAGCAGTGAATATTTATCTAGCGGGGGCGCAGATACGCAGTATTTT. Translation: CASSEYLSSGGADTQYF.

This clone was counted only a few times. The sample holds other DNA sequences that translate to the same CDR3. The V call is TRBV15, the J call TRBJ1-5; maybe TRBD1 (6 bases). V was shortened by 5 bases and J by 4 bases, with 12 bases between the two germline ends. The CDR3 totals 14 residues. From germline, CDR1 is LNHNV and CDR2 YYDKDF (reference sequence). Here the CDR3 DNA reads TGTGCCACCAGCCGGAATAGGGGGAATCAGCCCCAGCATTTT. It yields the protein CATSRNRGNQPQHF.

DNA of the CDR3: TGTGCCATCAGTGAGTCGGAGGGCGAAGCTTTCTTT. Its translation is CAISESEGEAFF. V usage is TRBV10-3 and J usage is TRBJ1-1; unclear D gene. The CDR3 extends over 12 amino acids. Germline lookup yields CDR1 ENHRY and CDR2 SYGVKD. Trimming took off 0 bases at V and 8 bases at J, with 7 bases between the two ends.

The chain links TRBV29-1 to TRBJ1-4, with 7 bases fitting TRBD1. CDR3 length: 11 residues. CDR1 and CDR2 (germline): SQVTM, ANQGSEA. V shed 6 bases and J 8 bases; nucleotides not matched to a gene: 3. CDR3 sequence (DNA): TGCAGCGTAGGGGGCGGGGAAAAACTGTTTTTT. The encoded protein is CSVGGGEKLFF.

The rearrangement links TRBV19 to TRBJ1-3; D is uncertain. Deletions cut 6 bases from V and 0 bases from J, with 6 bases between. The germline V gene encodes CDR1 LNHDA and CDR2 SQIVND (reference sequence). This CDR3 has 13 amino acids. The CDR3 reads CASRRDSGNTIYF. The DNA for the CDR3 is TGTGCCAGTAGACGGGACTCTGGAAACACCATATATTTT.

Only a few counts were recorded for this clone. The chain has TRBV2 and TRBJ2-7; 7 bases align to TRBD2. Per germline, CDR1 SNHLY and CDR2 FYNNEI. This CDR3 contains 14 residues. The J segment lost 2 bases and the V segment lost 4 bases, leaving 5 bases of the junction unmatched. The CDR3 DNA reads as TGTGCCAGCAGTGCGGCTAGCGGACCCTACGAGCAGTACTTC. Protein: CASSAASGPYEQYF.

The DNA for the CDR3 is TGCGCCAGCAGTCAAACGCGCTACAATGAGCAGTTCTTC. This translates into CASSQTRYNEQFF. The rearrangement links TRBV4-3 to TRBJ2-1; D not resolved. The CDR3 is 13 amino acids. Germline V CDR1 and CDR2: LGHNA, YSLEER. Trimming pared 6 bases from V and 3 bases from J, leaving 9 bases between.

V gene TRBV7-9 combines with J gene TRBJ2-1; 11 nucleotides align to TRBD2. The germline V gene has CDR1 SEHNR and CDR2 FQNEAQ (reference sequence). The V segment lost 1 base and the J segment 9 bases; nucleotides outside the gene matches: 8. The CDR3 extends over 16 amino acids. In DNA, the CDR3 is TGTGCCAGCAGCTTAGAACTAGCGGGGGCAGGGATTGAGCAGTTCTTC. It translates to CASSLELAGAGIEQFF.

A note on this clone: An end of the junction does not agree with germline; a read error may underlie this. The chain couples TRBV7-9 to TRBJ1-1; D is undetermined. Germline CDR1 SEHNR, CDR2 FQNEAQ (reference sequence). The CDR3 is 12 amino acids. The CDR3 sequence is CSSSFGGPEAFF. In DNA, the CDR3 is TGTTCCAGCAGCTTCGGAGGCCCTGAAGCTTTCTTT.

The genes are TRBV5-7 and TRBJ2-2; tentative D call: TRBD1 (7 bases). TRBV5-7 counts as an open reading frame of uncertain function. V lost 3 bases, J lost 0 bases, and 21 bases lay in between. The CDR3 is made up of 19 amino acids. The CDR3 DNA sequence: TGTGCCAGCAGCTGTCCGGACGGACTACAGGGGTCGAACACCGGGGAGCTGTTTTTT. It is translated as CASSCPDGLQGSNTGELFF.

V usage is TRBV2 and J usage is TRBJ1-5; D remains ambiguous. Trimming removed 2 bases at V and 7 bases at J, with 6 bases between. CDR3 size: 12 residues. CDR1 and CDR2 from the germline V gene are SNHLY and FYNNEI. CDR3: CASSEFQQPQHF. The CDR3 DNA sequence: TGTGCCAGCAGTGAATTTCAGCAGCCCCAGCATTTT.

The CDR3 region has the DNA TGTGCCAGCAGGGGCAGCCAAGAGACCCAGTACTTC. Translation gives CASRGSQETQYF. J is TRBJ2-5 and V is TRBV28; D not resolved. The CDR3 runs 12 residues. The V gene's germline CDR1 is MDHEN and CDR2 SYDVKM. Trimming stripped 6 bases from V and 1 base from J, with 6 bases between.

This sequence joins TRBV7-2 and TRBJ1-1; D possibly corresponds to TRBD1 (5 bases). Trimming cost V 8 bases and J 3 bases, with 13 bases left between them. CDR1 is SGHTA, CDR2 FQGNSA, per germline. The CDR3 is 13 amino acids. This CDR3 is CASDQGGDTEAFF. CDR3 nucleotide sequence: TGTGCCAGCGATCAGGGAGGGGACACTGAAGCTTTCTTT.

The J gene is TRBJ2-1, the V gene TRBV6-4; weak D call: TRBD1 (6 bases). Trimming shortened V by 5 bases and J by 4 bases, and 12 bases separated the two germline ends. The germline V gene encodes CDR1 MRHNA and CDR2 SNTAGT. This CDR3 region has 14 residues. The CDR3 DNA sequence: TGTGCCAGCAGTACAGGGTCTCCTTACAATGAGCAGTTCTTC. Protein sequence: CASSTGSPYNEQFF.

Only a few counts were recorded for this clone. This sample also contains other DNA sequences that code for the same CDR3. The chain is built from TRBV21-1 and TRBJ2-2; the DNA was not compared with TRBD2, the D call given in the table. TRBV21-1 is recorded as a pseudogene. CDR3 length equals 15 residues. The CDR3: CASSTTERSTGELFF. Here the CDR3 DNA reads TGTGCCAGCAGCACCACGGAGAGGAGCACCGGGGAGCTGTTTTTT.

V and J are TRBV7-6 and TRBJ2-5; TRBD1 aligns across 9 bases. The DNA end is more similar to TRBJ2-7, so the J call may be wrong. CDR3 length: 15 residues. The V gene's germline CDR1 is SGHVS and CDR2 FNYEAQ. The CDR3 is CASSLSQGQGYEQYF. As DNA, the CDR3 is TGTGCCAGCAGCTTATCGCAGGGACAGGGCTACGAGCAGTACTTC.

The chain couples TRBV10-3 to TRBJ1-5, with D perhaps TRBD1 (6 bases). Looked up from germline, CDR1 is ENHRY and CDR2 is SYGVKD. This CDR3 region has 15 residues. The germline V and J ends were trimmed by 1 base and 5 bases, with 12 bases remaining between them. CDR3: CAISEFQGWDQPQHF. In DNA form, the CDR3 reads TGTGCCATCAGTGAGTTTCAGGGGTGGGATCAGCCCCAGCATTTT.

The V call is TRBV5-4, the J call TRBJ2-5; D possibly corresponds to TRBD1 (6 bases). This CDR3 is 15 amino acids long. Per germline, CDR1 SGHNT and CDR2 YYREEE (reference sequence). V gave up 7 bases and J gave up 5 bases, with 21 bases separating them. The CDR3 nucleotides are TGTGCCAGCGGAGTCCCAACAGGGTTCGGGGAGACCCAGTACTTC. The encoded protein is CASGVPTGFGETQYF.

This rearrangement joins TRBV5-1 to TRBJ1-1; TRBD1 is a possible D gene (5 bases). CDR1 and CDR2 from the germline V gene are SGHRS and YFSETQ. The CDR3 is 14 amino acids. Trimming removed 1 base at V and 2 bases at J, with 9 bases between. CDR3 sequence reads: CASSLFQGNTEAFF. The CDR3 nucleotides are TGCGCCAGCAGCTTGTTTCAGGGAAACACTGAAGCTTTCTTT.